The next 10 T cell receptor beta chains were all read from a single sample in a study of TIL therapy for anti-PD-1-resistant metastatic lung cancer. This was the immunoSEQ v3 assay. Libraries were prepared by immunoSEQ multiplex PCR; TCRdb keeps only in-frame clonotypes and omits some of them. Found here are over 20,000 clones, just under 75% of them singletons; the top ten hold 7% to 9.5%. As for time point: pre-treatment sample, taken before nivolumab and TIL therapy. The tumor samples were excised metastases, mostly pleural nodules or supraclavicular lymph nodes. Sequenced here: tumor tissue, sampled at baseline. The source of these receptors is a person between 25 and 79 years old with non-small cell lung cancer.

The chain carries TRBV10-3 and TRBJ2-5; 11 bases are shared with TRBD2. Losses at the gene ends were 0 bases for V and 1 base for J; bases not matched to a gene: 1. Germline V lookup: CDR1 ENHRY, CDR2 SYGVKD. The CDR3 covers 16 residues. CDR3 sequence reads: CAISESLAGGQETQYF. DNA for the CDR3: TGTGCCATCAGTGAGTCGCTAGCGGGGGGCCAAGAGACCCAGTACTTC.

This rearrangement joins TRBV6-1 to TRBJ1-3, with D possibly TRBD1 on 5 matching bases. Germline lookup yields CDR1 MNHNS and CDR2 SASEGT. V lost 7 bases and J 2 bases, leaving 12 bases between the germline ends. The length of the CDR3 is 14 residues. CDR3 coding DNA: TGTGCCAGCACGCACAGGAGGACTGGAAACACCATATATTTT. Translation: CASTHRRTGNTIYF.

V and J are TRBV7-6 and TRBJ1-4; the D is unclear. The germline V gene has CDR1 SGHVS and CDR2 FNYEAQ. Trimming shortened V by 5 bases and J by 11 bases, and 15 bases separated the two germline ends. This CDR3 has 13 amino acids. The DNA for the CDR3 is TGTGCCAGCAGCGACCCGGGCCATGGGAAACTGTTTTTT. This codes for CASSDPGHGKLFF.

The CDR3 region is CASIPRAGTPNYGYTF. CDR3 coding DNA: TGTGCCAGCATCCCTAGGGCCGGAACCCCTAACTATGGCTACACCTTC. The gene calls are TRBV7-2 and TRBJ1-2; no clear D gene. Germline V gene lookup returns CDR1 SGHTA and CDR2 FQGNSA. The CDR3 runs 16 residues. Trimming took 7 bases from V and 0 from J, leaving 18 bases between them.

By sample share, this clone is medium-sized. The V gene is TRBV7-4, the J gene TRBJ2-7, with D possibly called TRBD1 or TRBD2 (5 bases each). V dropped 5 bases and J dropped 2 bases, with 13 bases sitting between them. This CDR3 contains 14 residues. The germline CDR1 and CDR2 sequences are SGHVT and SQSDAQ. CDR3 in amino acids: CASSPRGRTYEQYF. For the CDR3, the DNA is TGTGCCAGCAGCCCCCGGGGACGGACCTACGAGCAGTACTTC.

The rearrangement joins TRBV7-7 to TRBJ2-7; TRBD2 is a possible D gene (6 bases). Germline V gene lookup returns CDR1 SSHAT and CDR2 FNYEAQ (reference sequence). V was cut by 5 bases and J by 6 bases, with 14 bases left in between. There are 13 residues in the CDR3. CDR3 coding DNA: TGTGCCAGCAGCCCAATAGTGGGGGGCGAGCAGTACTTC. Its protein product is CASSPIVGGEQYF. Using reference TRBV7-7 and TRBJ2-7 for the parts outside the CDR3, the full variable domain is GAGVSQSPRYKVTKRGQDVTLRCDPISSHATLYWYQQALGQGPEFLTYFNYEAQPDKSGLPSDRFSAERPEGSISTLTIQRTEQRDSAMYRCASSPIVGGEQYFGPGTRLTVT.

V usage is TRBV2 and J usage is TRBJ1-5; 8 bases map to TRBD1. CDR3 length: 14 residues. Losses at the gene ends were 3 bases for V and 7 bases for J; bases not matched to a gene: 5. The V gene's germline CDR1 is SNHLY and CDR2 FYNNEI. The CDR3 region is CASSDQGQGQPQHF. In DNA form, the CDR3 reads TGTGCCAGCAGTGATCAAGGACAGGGACAGCCCCAGCATTTT.

This chain connects TRBV21-1 to TRBJ1-6; TRBD1, the D gene given by the table, was not confirmed from the DNA. TRBV21-1 is noted as a pseudogene. This CDR3 has 14 residues. The CDR3 DNA reads as TGTGCCAGCAGCCACCGGGACAGAAATTCACCCCTCCACTTT. It yields the protein CASSHRDRNSPLHF.

This clone was seen only a few times. V and J are TRBV7-2 and TRBJ1-5; a possible D gene is TRBD1 (5 bases). V lost 5 bases to trimming and J lost 5 bases, with 10 bases between them. CDR3 size: 13 residues. Germline V gene lookup returns CDR1 SGHTA and CDR2 FQGNSA. CDR3 residues: CASSPQGDQPQHF. The CDR3 region has the DNA TGTGCCAGCAGCCCCCAGGGCGATCAGCCCCAGCATTTT.

V gene TRBV5-5 combines with J gene TRBJ1-2, with D unclear. V shed 4 bases and J shed 8 bases, with 9 bases lying between them. The germline V gene has CDR1 SGHKS and CDR2 YYEKEE (reference sequence). CDR3 length: 11 residues. The CDR3 sequence: CASSPSLGYTF. The CDR3 DNA follows: TGTGCCAGCAGCCCGAGCCTCGGCTACACCTTC.